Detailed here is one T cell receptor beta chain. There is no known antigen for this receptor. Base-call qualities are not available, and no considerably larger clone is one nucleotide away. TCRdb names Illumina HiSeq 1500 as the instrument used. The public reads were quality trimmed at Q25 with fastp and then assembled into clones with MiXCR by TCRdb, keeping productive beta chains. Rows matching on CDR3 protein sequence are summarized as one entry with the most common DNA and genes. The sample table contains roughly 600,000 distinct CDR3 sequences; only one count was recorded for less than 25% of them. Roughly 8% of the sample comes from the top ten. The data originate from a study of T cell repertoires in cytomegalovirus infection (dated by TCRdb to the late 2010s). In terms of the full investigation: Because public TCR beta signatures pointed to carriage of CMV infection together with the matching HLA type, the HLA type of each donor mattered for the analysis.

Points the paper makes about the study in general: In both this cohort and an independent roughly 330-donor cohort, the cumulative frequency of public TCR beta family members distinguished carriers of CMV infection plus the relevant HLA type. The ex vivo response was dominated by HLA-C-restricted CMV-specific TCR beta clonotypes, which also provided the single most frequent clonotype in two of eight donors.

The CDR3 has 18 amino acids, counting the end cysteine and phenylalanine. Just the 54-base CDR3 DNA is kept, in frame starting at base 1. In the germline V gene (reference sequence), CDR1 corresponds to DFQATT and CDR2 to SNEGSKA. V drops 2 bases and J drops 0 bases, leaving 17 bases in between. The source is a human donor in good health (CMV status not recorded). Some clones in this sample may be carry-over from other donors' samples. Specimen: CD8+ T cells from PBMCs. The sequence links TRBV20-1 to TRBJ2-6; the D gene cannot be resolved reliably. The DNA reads TGCAGTGCTAGATCCCGGACCGGAGCCAACTCTGGGGCCAACGTCCTGACTTTC. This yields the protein CSARSRTGANSGANVLTF.